This section outlines one T cell receptor beta chain sequence together with its context. These data originate in a study of blood T cell repertoires in COVID-19. Only in-frame clones appear in the TCRdb table, and some are missing; sequencing was by immunoSEQ multiplex PCR. The repertoire holds tens of thousands of clones, with more than 80% as singletons. With V trimmed by 5 bases and J by 4 bases, 8 bases remained unmatched. The CDR3 is 16 amino acids. Per the germline V gene, CDR1 is LNHDA and CDR2 is SQIVND (reference sequence). The sequenced sample consisted of peripheral blood. The sequence derives from a man aged 25-45 years with active or convalescent COVID-19. The rearrangement joins TRBV19 to TRBJ1-3; 10 nucleotides line up with TRBD1. DNA for the CDR3: TGTGCCAGTAGTTCCCACGACAGGGGGCAAGGAAACACCATATATTTT. Translated: CASSSHDRGQGNTIYF.